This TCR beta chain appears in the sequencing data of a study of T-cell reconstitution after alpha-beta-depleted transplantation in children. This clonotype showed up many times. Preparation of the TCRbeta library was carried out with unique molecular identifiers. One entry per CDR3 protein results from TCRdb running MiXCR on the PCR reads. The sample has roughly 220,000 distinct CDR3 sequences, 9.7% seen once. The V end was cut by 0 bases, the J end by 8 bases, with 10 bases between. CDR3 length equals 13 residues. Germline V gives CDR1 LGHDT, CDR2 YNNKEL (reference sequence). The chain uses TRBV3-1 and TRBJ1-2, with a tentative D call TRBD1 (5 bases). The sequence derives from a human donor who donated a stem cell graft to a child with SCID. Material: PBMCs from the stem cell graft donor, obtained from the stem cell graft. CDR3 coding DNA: TGTGCCAGCAGCCAAGACGGGGGAAAGGGCTACACCTTC. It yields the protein CASSQDGGKGYTF.